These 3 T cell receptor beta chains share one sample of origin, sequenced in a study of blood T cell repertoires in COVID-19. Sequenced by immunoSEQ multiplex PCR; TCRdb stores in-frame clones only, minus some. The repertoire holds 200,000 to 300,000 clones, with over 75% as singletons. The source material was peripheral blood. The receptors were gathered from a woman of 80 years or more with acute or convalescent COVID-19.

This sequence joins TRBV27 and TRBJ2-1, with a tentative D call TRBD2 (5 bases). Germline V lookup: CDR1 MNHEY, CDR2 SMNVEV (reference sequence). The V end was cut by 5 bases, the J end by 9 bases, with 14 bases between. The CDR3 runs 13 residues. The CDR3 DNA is TGTGCCAGCAGTCTTCAACGAGAGGGTGAGCAGTTCTTC. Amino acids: CASSLQREGEQFF.

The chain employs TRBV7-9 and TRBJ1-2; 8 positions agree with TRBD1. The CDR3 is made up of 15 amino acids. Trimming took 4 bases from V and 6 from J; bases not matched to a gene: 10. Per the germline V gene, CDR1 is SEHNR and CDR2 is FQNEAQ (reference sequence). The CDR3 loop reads CASSSLDRGWNGYTF. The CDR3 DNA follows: TGTGCCAGCAGCTCTCTCGACAGGGGCTGGAATGGCTACACCTTC. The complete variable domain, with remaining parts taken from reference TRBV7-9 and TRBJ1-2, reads DTGVSQNPRHKITKRGQNVTFRCDPISEHNRLYWYRQTLGQGPEFLTYFQNEAQLEKSRLLSDRFSAERPKGSFSTLEIQRTEQGDSAMYLCASSSLDRGWNGYTFGSGTRLTVV.

CDR3 coding DNA: TGTGCCAGCAGTACAACCCGCAGGGGGAACACTGAAGCTTTCTTT. The encoded protein is CASSTTRRGNTEAFF. The genes are TRBV27 and TRBJ1-1, with D possibly being TRBD1 (6 bases). V shed 5 bases and J shed 1 base, with 14 bases lying between them. The CDR3 loop spans 15 amino acids. The germline gives CDR1 MNHEY, CDR2 SMNVEV (reference sequence).